The 10 T cell receptor beta chains listed next were all sequenced from one sample in a study of T cell responses to AZD1222 COVID-19 vaccine. Some clones are missing from TCRdb's copy, which holds only in-frame ones; the method was immunoSEQ multiplex PCR. The sample holds about 100,000 clones, approximately 90% seen once. This specimen consisted of peripheral blood, obtained on day 0 of AZD1222 vaccination. The receptor set was obtained from an adult in good health.

J is TRBJ2-1 and V is TRBV12-5; TRBD2 matches 11 bases. The length of the CDR3 is 16 residues. V lost 4 bases to trimming and J lost 9 bases; unmatched junction nucleotides: 11. Germline loops: CDR1 LGHNT, CDR2 FRNRAP. CDR3 sequence (DNA): TGTGCTAGTGGTTCGGAAATAGCGGGAGGGCGTCGTGAGCAGTTCTTC. Protein: CASGSEIAGGRREQFF.

This rearrangement joins TRBV25-1 to TRBJ2-3; 8 bases map to TRBD2. Trimming at V came to 1 base and at J to 3 bases, leaving 6 bases not matched to a gene. This CDR3 spans 16 amino acids. CDR1 is MGHDK and CDR2 is SYGVNS in the germline V gene. The DNA of the CDR3 is TGTGCCAGCAGTGAATTTGGCGGGGGGATTACAGATACGCAGTATTTT. Protein: CASSEFGGGITDTQYF.

The chain combines TRBV18 with TRBJ2-4; D possibly corresponds to TRBD1 (7 bases). V lost 3 bases and J lost 10, with 19 bases in between. Germline CDR1 KGHSH, CDR2 LQKENI. The CDR3 runs 15 residues. CDR3 coding DNA: TGTGCCAGCTCACCTGGCGGGACAGAGAGTTTAATTCAGTACTTC. Amino acid sequence: CASSPGGTESLIQYF.

In its sample, this clone was seen a few times. The J gene is TRBJ1-1, the V gene TRBV29-1; D call uncertain. Trimming took off 4 bases at V and 4 bases at J, with 13 bases between the two ends. The CDR3 is made up of 13 amino acids. CDR1 SQVTM and CDR2 ANQGSEA come from the germline V gene. CDR3 in DNA: TGCAGCGTTGCGGCCCTTCTTGGCACTGAAGCTTTCTTT. Residues: CSVAALLGTEAFF.

The chain couples TRBV6-1 to TRBJ1-5, with unresolved D. CDR1 and CDR2 (germline): MNHNS, SASEGT. Between the trimmed V and J ends, which lost 0 bases and 4 bases, there was a span of 13 bases. The CDR3 is 16 residues long. The CDR3, as DNA: TGTGCCAGCAGTGAAGCGGGAGAATCGTGGAATCAGCCCCAGCATTTT. Its protein is CASSEAGESWNQPQHF.

This clone was detected only once. V is TRBV7-2 and J is TRBJ1-1, with 7 bases aligning to TRBD1. The germline gives CDR1 SGHTA, CDR2 FQGNSA. V lost 3 bases to trimming and J lost 5 bases; unmatched junction nucleotides: 9. This CDR3 comprises 15 residues. The DNA for the CDR3 is TGTGCCAGCAGCTTTCGAACAGGGGCGAGGACTGAAGCTTTCTTT. Its protein product is CASSFRTGARTEAFF.

V usage is TRBV12-3 or TRBV12-4 and J usage is TRBJ1-1; D gene uncertain. The CDR3 has 13 amino acids. Trimming cost V 3 bases and J 3 bases, with 8 bases left between them. The DNA of the CDR3 is TGTGCCAGCAGTTTCGGTGGTCACACTGAAGCTTTCTTT. Amino acid sequence: CASSFGGHTEAFF.

In this sample, this clone turned up a few times. V usage is TRBV6-2 or TRBV6-3 and J usage is TRBJ2-3, with 8 bases aligning to TRBD1. The CDR3 has 17 amino acids. From germline, CDR1 is MNHEY and CDR2 SVGEGT. With 4 bases clipped from V and 6 bases from J, the junction kept 15 bases outside the gene matches. The CDR3: CASSSTPTGEVVDTQYF. The CDR3 DNA reads as TGTGCCAGCAGTTCTACACCGACAGGGGAGGTTGTGGATACGCAGTATTTT.

This sequence joins TRBV6-5 and TRBJ2-7; TRBD1 matches 9 bases. The CDR3 runs to 15 residues. Unmatched junction bases numbered 8, after V lost 6 bases and J lost 2 bases. From germline, CDR1 is MNHEY and CDR2 SVGAGI. The CDR3 spells CASRPGQGSTYEQYF. DNA of the CDR3: TGTGCCAGCAGACCCGGACAGGGGAGCACCTACGAGCAGTACTTC.

This chain uses TRBV19 with TRBJ1-6; weak D call: TRBD1 (5 bases). The CDR3 contains 14 residues. Germline CDR1 is LNHDA and CDR2 is SQIVND (reference sequence). The V gene lost 1 base and the J gene lost 8 bases, with 9 bases spanning the gap. CDR3: CASSIGTGDSPLHF. The CDR3 coding sequence is TGTGCCAGTAGTATAGGTACAGGCGATTCACCCCTCCACTTT.